This entry concerns a single T cell receptor (beta chain). The method was immunoSEQ multiplex PCR; TCRdb's version includes in-frame clones alone and lacks a portion of them. Altogether roughly 87,000 clones are present, about 89% being singletons, with the ten largest covering roughly 3.5%. These data come from a study of T cell changes during pregnancy in multiple sclerosis. V was clipped by 0 bases and J by 3 bases; unmatched bases: 7. The CDR3 loop spans 16 amino acids. The V gene's germline CDR1 is SGHRS and CDR2 YFSETQ. This TCR came from a female donor in good health, serving as a control in a pregnancy study. Some clones in this sample may be carry-over from other donors' samples. This specimen consisted of PBMCs, obtained in the first trimester of pregnancy. The chain joins TRBV5-1 to TRBJ2-7, with 9 bases aligning to TRBD1. CDR3 DNA sequence: TGCGCCAGCAGCTTGGGGACAGGGGACGGGCGCTACGAGCAGTACTTC. As protein: CASSLGTGDGRYEQYF. The variable domain in full, completed from reference TRBV5-1 and TRBJ2-7, reads KAGVTQTPRYLIKTRGQQVTLSCSPISGHRSVSWYQQTPGQGLQFLFEYFSETQRNKGNFPGRFSGRQFSNSRSEMNVSTLELGDSALYLCASSLGTGDGRYEQYFGPGTRLTVT.